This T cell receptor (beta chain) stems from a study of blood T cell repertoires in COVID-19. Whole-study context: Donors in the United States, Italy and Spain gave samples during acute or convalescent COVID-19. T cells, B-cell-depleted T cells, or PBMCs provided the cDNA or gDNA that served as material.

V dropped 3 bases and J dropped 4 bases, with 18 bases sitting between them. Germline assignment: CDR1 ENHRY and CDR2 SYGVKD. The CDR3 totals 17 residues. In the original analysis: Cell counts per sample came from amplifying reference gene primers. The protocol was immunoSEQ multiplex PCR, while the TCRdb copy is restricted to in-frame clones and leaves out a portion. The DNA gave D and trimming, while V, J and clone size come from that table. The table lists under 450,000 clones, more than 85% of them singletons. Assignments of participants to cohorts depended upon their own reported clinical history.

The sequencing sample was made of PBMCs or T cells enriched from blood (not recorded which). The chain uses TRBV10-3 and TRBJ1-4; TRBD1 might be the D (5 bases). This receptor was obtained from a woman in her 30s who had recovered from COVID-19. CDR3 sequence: CAISDGRAVRDNEKLFF. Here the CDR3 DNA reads TGTGCCATCAGTGACGGCAGGGCAGTACGTGATAATGAAAAACTGTTTTTT.